A selection of T cell receptor beta chains follows, all from one sample in a study of T cell responses to AZD1222 COVID-19 vaccine. Here immunoSEQ multiplex PCR was the method, and the copy in TCRdb shows in-frame clones only, minus some. Counted here are 100,000 to 120,000 clones, approximately 94% occurring once; the ten biggest clones make up about 3.1%. Material: peripheral blood, obtained 28 days after the second AZD1222 dose. Source of these receptors: an adult who received the AZD1222 COVID-19 vaccine. The conserved cysteine and the conserved F or W are not part of the CDR3 here. A D gene is named only where the DNA matches it firmly. Only part of the rows carry a size: once, few, many, or a class if the clone is expanded.

>TRBV28|NA|NA
ASSFAGLDTEAF
>TRBV3-1/TRBV3-2|NA|NA
ASSWTTGLSSTDTQY
>TRBV29-1|NA|NA
SVAGSFKSYEQY
>TRBV5-1|NA|NA
ASSSGFYGYT
>TRBV6-5|NA|NA
ASMAASNYGYT
>TRBV6-5|TRBD1|NA
ASSYSGDRVNSPLH
>TRBV15|NA|NA
ATSREDGVGAYNEQF
>TRBV7-8|TRBD1|NA
ASSPTGGLTGGNTQY
>TRBV2|NA|NA
ASSGPPVGSF
>TRBV5-6|NA|NA
ASNLQGNNEQF
>TRBV30|NA|once
AWSVLGGAEQY
>TRBV3-1/TRBV3-2|NA|NA
ASSLSAGDPEAF
>TRBV13|NA|NA
ASSPGRGNNEKLF
>TRBV3-1/TRBV3-2|NA|NA
ASSQEGRGKETQY
>TRBV19|NA|NA
ASSIPRQRYDQPQH
>TRBV12-3/TRBV12-4|NA|NA
ASSRQNYGYT
>TRBV4-1|NA|NA
ASSQDKIDTGELF
>TRBV7-9|TRBD2|NA
ASSSTSGSALF
>TRBV3-1/TRBV3-2|TRBD2|once
ASSLLAGAYNEQF
>TRBV6-5|TRBD1|NA
ASSYSPGQGYGYT
>TRBV5-1|NA|NA
ASIKQPQH
>TRBV5-6|NA|NA
ASSLGELTRRFSPLH
>TRBV27|NA|once
ASSYRPTVGAF